This T cell receptor (beta chain) emerged from a study of blood T cell repertoires in COVID-19. The wider study: The United States, Italy and Spain provided the acute and convalescent COVID-19 samples. T cells, B-cell-depleted T cells, or PBMCs provided the cDNA or gDNA that served as material.

V was pared by 4 bases and J by 8 bases, with 19 bases between. CDR3 length: 15 amino acids. The germline gives CDR1 SGHDT, CDR2 YYEEEE. Per the original data handling: Amplification with reference gene primers provided the estimates of nucleated cell counts. Sequencing was performed with immunoSEQ multiplex PCR; in TCRdb, only in-frame clones are kept and a portion is missing. The DNA was the basis for D and trimming; V, J and clone size are from that table. The repertoire holds 240,000 or so clones, 88% seen once, with roughly 0.8% in the top ten. The specimen sequenced was peripheral blood. This sequence originates from a woman aged 25-40 years with acute or convalescent COVID-19. The V gene is TRBV5-6, the J gene TRBJ2-4; D is possibly TRBD2 (5 bases). CDR3 in amino acids: CASSPGIDNADIQYF. The CDR3 nucleotides read TGTGCCAGCAGCCCGGGGATAGACAACGCGGACATTCAGTACTTC.